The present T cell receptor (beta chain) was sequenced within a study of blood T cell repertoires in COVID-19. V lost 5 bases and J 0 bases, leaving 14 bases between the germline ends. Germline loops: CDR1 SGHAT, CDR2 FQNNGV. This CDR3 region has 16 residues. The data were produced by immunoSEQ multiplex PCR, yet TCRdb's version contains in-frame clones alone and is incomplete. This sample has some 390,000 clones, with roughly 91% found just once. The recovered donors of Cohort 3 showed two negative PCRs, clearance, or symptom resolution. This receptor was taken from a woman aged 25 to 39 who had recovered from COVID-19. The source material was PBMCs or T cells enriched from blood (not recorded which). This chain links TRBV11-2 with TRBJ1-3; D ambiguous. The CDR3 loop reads CASSPFQESSGNTIYF. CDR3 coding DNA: TGTGCCAGCAGCCCTTTCCAAGAGAGCTCTGGAAACACCATATATTTT.